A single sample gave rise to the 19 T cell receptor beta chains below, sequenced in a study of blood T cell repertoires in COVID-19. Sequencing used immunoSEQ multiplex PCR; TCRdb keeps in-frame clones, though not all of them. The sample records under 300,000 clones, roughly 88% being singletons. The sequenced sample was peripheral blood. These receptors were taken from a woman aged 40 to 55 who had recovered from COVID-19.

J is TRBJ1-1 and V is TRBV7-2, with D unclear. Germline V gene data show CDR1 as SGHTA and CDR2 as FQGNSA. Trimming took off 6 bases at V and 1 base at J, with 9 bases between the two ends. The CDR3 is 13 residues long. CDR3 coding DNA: TGTGCCAGCAGAACAACACAGAACACTGAAGCTTTCTTT. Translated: CASRTTQNTEAFF.

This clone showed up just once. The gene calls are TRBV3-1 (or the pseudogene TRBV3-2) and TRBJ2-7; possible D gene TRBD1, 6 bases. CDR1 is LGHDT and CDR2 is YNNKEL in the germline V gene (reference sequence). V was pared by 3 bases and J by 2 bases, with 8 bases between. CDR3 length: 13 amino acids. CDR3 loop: CASSHAGAYEQYF. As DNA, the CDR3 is TGTGCCAGCAGCCATGCAGGGGCCTACGAGCAGTACTTC.

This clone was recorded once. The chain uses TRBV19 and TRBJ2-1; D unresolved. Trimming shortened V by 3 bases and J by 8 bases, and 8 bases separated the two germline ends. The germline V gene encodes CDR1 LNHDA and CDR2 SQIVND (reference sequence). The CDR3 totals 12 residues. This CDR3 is CASSISEDEQFF. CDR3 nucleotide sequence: TGTGCCAGTAGTATTTCCGAGGATGAGCAGTTCTTC.

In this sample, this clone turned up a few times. The CDR3 here is CASSLELAGGAGANVLTF. The CDR3 DNA reads TGTGCCAGCAGCTTAGAGCTAGCGGGAGGAGCTGGGGCCAACGTCCTGACTTTC. The chain combines TRBV7-8 with TRBJ2-6; 11 bases are a match to TRBD2. Germline loops: CDR1 SGHVS, CDR2 FQNEAQ. J lost 2 bases, V lost 1 base, and 4 bases had no gene match. The CDR3 sequence is 18 residues long.

The CDR3 here is CASSTPGTSGGRNEQFF. DNA of the CDR3: TGTGCCAGCAGCACCCCCGGGACTAGCGGGGGTAGGAATGAGCAGTTCTTC. This chain connects TRBV28 to TRBJ2-1, with 14 bases identical to TRBD2. The germline V gene has CDR1 MDHEN and CDR2 SYDVKM. This CDR3 region has 17 residues. The junction had 11 bases not matched to a gene; V was cut back by 6 bases and J by 7 bases.

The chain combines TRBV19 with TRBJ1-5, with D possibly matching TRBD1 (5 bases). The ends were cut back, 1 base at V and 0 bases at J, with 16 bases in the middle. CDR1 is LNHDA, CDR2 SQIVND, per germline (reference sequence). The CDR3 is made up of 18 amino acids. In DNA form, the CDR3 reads TGTGCCAGTAGTATAGCCCCCGGCAGGGCCGATAGCAATCAGCCCCAGCATTTT. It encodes CASSIAPGRADSNQPQHF.

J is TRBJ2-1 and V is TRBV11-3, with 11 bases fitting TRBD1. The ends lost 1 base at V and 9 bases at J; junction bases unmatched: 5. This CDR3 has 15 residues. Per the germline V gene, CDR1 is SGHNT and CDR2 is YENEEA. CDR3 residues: CASSLGTGGRGEQFF. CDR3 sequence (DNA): TGTGCCAGCAGCTTAGGGACAGGGGGCCGGGGTGAGCAGTTCTTC.

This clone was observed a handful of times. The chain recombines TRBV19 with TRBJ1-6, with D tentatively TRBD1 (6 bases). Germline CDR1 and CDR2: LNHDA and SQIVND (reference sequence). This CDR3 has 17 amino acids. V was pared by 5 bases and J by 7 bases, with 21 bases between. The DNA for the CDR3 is TGTGCCAGTAGTCAACAGGGCCTTGGGGTTACAAATTCACCCCTCCACTTT. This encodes CASSQQGLGVTNSPLHF.

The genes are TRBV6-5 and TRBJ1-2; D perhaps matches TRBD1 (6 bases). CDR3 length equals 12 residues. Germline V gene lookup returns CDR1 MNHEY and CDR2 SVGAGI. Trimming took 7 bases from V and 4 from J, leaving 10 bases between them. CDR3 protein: CASTGQLYGYTF. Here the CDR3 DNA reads TGTGCCAGCACCGGACAGCTCTATGGCTACACCTTC.

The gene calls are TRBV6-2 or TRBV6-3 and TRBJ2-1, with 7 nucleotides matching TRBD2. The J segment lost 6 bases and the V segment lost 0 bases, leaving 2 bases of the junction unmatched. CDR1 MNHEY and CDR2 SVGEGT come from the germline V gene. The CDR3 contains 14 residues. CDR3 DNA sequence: TGTGCCAGCAGTTACTCGAGGACTAGCAATGAGCAGTTCTTC. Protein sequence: CASSYSRTSNEQFF.

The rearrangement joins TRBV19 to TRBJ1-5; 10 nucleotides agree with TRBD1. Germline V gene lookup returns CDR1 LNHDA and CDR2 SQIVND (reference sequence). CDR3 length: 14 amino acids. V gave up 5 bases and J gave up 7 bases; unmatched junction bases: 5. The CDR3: CASSYRDRGQPQHF. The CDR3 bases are TGTGCCAGTAGTTACCGGGACAGGGGACAGCCCCAGCATTTT. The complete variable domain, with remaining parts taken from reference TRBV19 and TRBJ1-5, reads DGGITQSPKYLFRKEGQNVTLSCEQNLNHDAMYWYRQDPGQGLRLIYYSQIVNDFQKGDIAEGYSVSREKKESFPLTVTSAQKNPTAFYLCASSYRDRGQPQHFGDGTRLSIL.

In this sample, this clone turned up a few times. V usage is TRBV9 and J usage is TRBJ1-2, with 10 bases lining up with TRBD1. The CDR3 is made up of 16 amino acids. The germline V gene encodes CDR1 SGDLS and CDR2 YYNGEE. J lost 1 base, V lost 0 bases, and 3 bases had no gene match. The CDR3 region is CASSVGGQGINYGYTF. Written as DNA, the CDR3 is TGTGCCAGCAGCGTAGGGGGACAGGGGATTAACTATGGCTACACCTTC.

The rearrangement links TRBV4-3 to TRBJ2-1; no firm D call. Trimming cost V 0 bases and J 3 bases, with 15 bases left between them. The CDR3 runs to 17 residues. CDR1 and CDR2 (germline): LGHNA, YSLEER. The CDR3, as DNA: TGCGCCAGCAGCCAAGAAGCAGACTCACCCTACTACAATGAGCAGTTCTTC. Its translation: CASSQEADSPYYNEQFF.

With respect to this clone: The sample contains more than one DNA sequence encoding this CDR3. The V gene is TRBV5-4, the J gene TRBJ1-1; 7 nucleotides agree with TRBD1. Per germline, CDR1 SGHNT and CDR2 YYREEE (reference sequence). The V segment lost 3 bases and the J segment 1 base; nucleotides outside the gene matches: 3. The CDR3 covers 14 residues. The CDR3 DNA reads TGTGCCAGCAGCTCTCGGGACAGGAACACTGAAGCTTTCTTT. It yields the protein CASSSRDRNTEAFF.

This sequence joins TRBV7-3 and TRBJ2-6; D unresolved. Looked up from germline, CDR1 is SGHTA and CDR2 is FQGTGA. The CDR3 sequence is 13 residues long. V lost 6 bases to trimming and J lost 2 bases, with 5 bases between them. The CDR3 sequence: CASRGPGANVLTF. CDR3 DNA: TGTGCCAGCAGGGGCCCTGGGGCCAACGTCCTGACTTTC.

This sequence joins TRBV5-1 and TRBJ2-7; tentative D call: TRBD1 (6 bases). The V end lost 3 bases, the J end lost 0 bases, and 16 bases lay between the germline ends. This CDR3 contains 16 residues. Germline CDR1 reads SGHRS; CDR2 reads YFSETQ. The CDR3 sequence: CASSSKGVPSSYEQYF. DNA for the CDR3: TGCGCCAGCAGCTCTAAGGGGGTTCCAAGCTCCTACGAGCAGTACTTC.

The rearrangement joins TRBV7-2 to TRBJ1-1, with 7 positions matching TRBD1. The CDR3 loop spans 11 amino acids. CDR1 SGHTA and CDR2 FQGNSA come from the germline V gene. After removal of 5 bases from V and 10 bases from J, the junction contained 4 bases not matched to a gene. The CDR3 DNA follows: TGTGCCAGCAGCCTCTGGACAGGAGCTTTCTTT. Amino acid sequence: CASSLWTGAFF.

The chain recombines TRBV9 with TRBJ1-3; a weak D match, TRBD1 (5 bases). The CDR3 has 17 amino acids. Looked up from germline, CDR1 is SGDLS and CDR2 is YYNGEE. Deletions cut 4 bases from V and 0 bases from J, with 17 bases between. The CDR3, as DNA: TGTGCCAGCAGCTCCCTTGGGGGGACTGGCTCTGGAAACACCATATATTTT. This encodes CASSSLGGTGSGNTIYF.

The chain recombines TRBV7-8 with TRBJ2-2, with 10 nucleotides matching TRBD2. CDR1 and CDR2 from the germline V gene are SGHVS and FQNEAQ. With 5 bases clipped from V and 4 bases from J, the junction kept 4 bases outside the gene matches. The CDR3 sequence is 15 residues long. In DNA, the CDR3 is TGTGCCAGCAGCGCCGGGACTAGCGTCACCGGGGAGCTGTTTTTT. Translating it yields CASSAGTSVTGELFF.